This T cell receptor beta chain is drawn from a study of cytomegalovirus exposure and HLA in healthy donors. Germline lookup yields CDR1 LGHNA and CDR2 YSLEER. The CDR3 spans 18 residues. V lost 0 bases and J lost 3; bases outside the gene matches: 11. Primers for the PCR totalled 60 Vbeta and 13 Jbeta. Assay used: immunoSEQ multiplex PCR; TCRdb lists only in-frame clones, some missing. Counted here are roughly 100,000 clones, roughly two thirds occurring once; the ten biggest clones make up roughly 3.2%. The sequencing sample was made of PBMCs. The chain couples TRBV4-3 to TRBJ2-1, with 7 bases that match TRBD1. The TCR comes from a young man in good health and CMV-seronegative. As DNA, the CDR3 is TGCGCCAGCAGCCAAGAAAAGGGGTTGACAGGGCACTACAATGAGCAGTTCTTC. As protein: CASSQEKGLTGHYNEQFF.